These 25 T cell receptor beta chains came from one sample sequenced in a study of molecular identifiers for immune sequencing clone quantification. One entry per CDR3 protein, called by TCRdb with MiXCR from the PCR reads. Found here are some 97,000 distinct CDR3 sequences, 20% to 25% of them singletons; the top ten hold 0.94%. Specimen: naive CD8+ T cells from blood, with Jurkat cell RNA spiked in. Stated subset: FACS-sorted CD8+CD4-CCR7+CD45RA+ naive T cells. Every receptor here comes from a human donor in good health. Some libraries in this study had Jurkat cell RNA spiked in.

For this clonotype: This may be a read error: a much more frequent sequence differs by one nucleotide. The V and J genes are TRBV12-3 or TRBV12-4 and TRBJ1-5; maybe TRBD1 (5 bases). V lost 6 bases and J lost 7, with 19 bases in between. This CDR3 has 15 residues. CDR3 nucleotides: TGTGCCAGCAGCTGGGAGACAGCTTGGGAACAGCCCCAGCATTTT. Its translation: CASSWETAWEQPQHF.

With respect to this clonotype: A single base separates this from a much larger clone, so it may be a read error. The chain links TRBV4-3 to TRBJ2-7; perhaps TRBD2 as D (6 bases). The CDR3 covers 15 residues. The germline gives CDR1 LGHNA, CDR2 YSLEER. The CDR3 sequence is CTSSQDRGSTYEQYF. As DNA, the CDR3 is TGCACCAGCAGCCAAGATCGGGGGAGCACCTACGAGCAGTACTTC.

This clonotype was detected a few times. The chain links TRBV20-1 to TRBJ1-2, with a tentative D call TRBD1 (5 bases). Germline V gene data show CDR1 as DFQATT and CDR2 as SNEGSKA (reference sequence). The CDR3 sequence is 15 residues long. V was cut by 2 bases and J by 0 bases, with 13 bases left in between. CDR3 DNA: TGCAGTGCTAGATTCCCGACAGCCCCTAACTATGGCTACACCTTC. Its translation is CSARFPTAPNYGYTF.

This clonotype was counted ten times or more. In DNA form, the CDR3 reads TGTGCCTGGAGGGGGTATGAGCAGTTCTTC. Residues: CAWRGYEQFF. J is TRBJ2-1 and V is TRBV30, with D uncertain. This CDR3 comprises 10 residues. Germline-derived CDR1 and CDR2 are GTSNPN and SVGIG (reference sequence). V lost 3 bases and J 8 bases, leaving 5 bases between the germline ends. The full variable domain, with the rest looked up from reference TRBV30 and TRBJ2-1, is SQTIHQWPATLVQPVGSPLSLECTVEGTSNPNLYWYRQAAGRGLQLLFYSVGIGQISSEVPQNLSASRPQDRQFILSSKKLLLSDSGFYLCAWRGYEQFFGPGTRLTVL.

About this clonotype itself: A read error is possible here, since a much larger clone lies one base away. Given the absence of the conserved phenylalanine or tryptophan at the CDR3 end, a read error is likely. This chain links TRBV7-9 with TRBJ1-1, with D maybe TRBD1 (5 bases). CDR1 SEHNR and CDR2 FQNEAQ come from the germline V gene (reference sequence). Trimming took off 8 bases at V and 2 bases at J, with 15 bases between the two ends. This CDR3 spans 14 amino acids. The CDR3 protein is CASGSQDRNTEAFS. The CDR3 region has the DNA TGTGCCAGCGGATCACAGGATCGAAACACTGAAGCTTTCTCT.

In its sample, this clonotype was seen many times. The chain has TRBV4-3 and TRBJ2-4; 9 bases line up with TRBD1. The trim removed 0 bases at V and 1 base at J, leaving 16 bases unmatched. The CDR3 runs 21 residues. Germline V gene data show CDR1 as LGHNA and CDR2 as YSLEER. The CDR3: CASSQERTGGVYLLAKNIQYF. CDR3 nucleotide sequence: TGCGCCAGCAGCCAAGAACGAACAGGGGGCGTTTATTTGTTGGCCAAAAACATTCAGTACTTC.

To note about this clonotype: This may be a read error, as it is one base from a much larger clone. J is TRBJ2-5 and V is TRBV6-2 or TRBV6-3; tentative D call: TRBD2 (6 bases). The length of the CDR3 is 15 residues. Germline assignment: CDR1 MNHEY and CDR2 SVGEGT. The DNA of the CDR3 is TGTGCCAGCAGTTGGAAGCGGGTCGATCAAGAGACCCGGTACTTC. Its protein product is CASSWKRVDQETRYF.

This clonotype has a handful of counts. This clone may be a read error of a much larger clone one base away. The CDR3 does not close with the conserved phenylalanine or tryptophan, likely indicating a read error. J is TRBJ2-3 and V is TRBV28; D might be TRBD1 (6 bases). With 8 bases removed from V and 0 bases from J, the gap between germline ends came to 15 bases. CDR1 and CDR2 from the germline V gene are MDHEN and SYDVKM. The CDR3 is 15 amino acids. The CDR3 spells CASGLRGLSTDTQYL. The CDR3 DNA reads TGTGCCAGCGGCCTGAGGGGGTTAAGCACAGATACGCAGTATCTT.

This clonotype showed up many times. V usage is TRBV10-2 and J usage is TRBJ1-2; TRBD1 might be the D (5 bases). The V and J ends lost 4 bases and 2 bases respectively, with 8 bases between them. Germline assignment: CDR1 WSHSY and CDR2 SAAADI. The CDR3 totals 13 residues. The CDR3 reads CASSGDGNYGYTF. The CDR3 bases are TGCGCCAGCAGTGGGGACGGAAACTATGGCTACACCTTC.

This clonotype came up many times. The chain joins TRBV4-3 to TRBJ2-2; D unclear. The CDR3 is 15 amino acids. The germline gives CDR1 LGHNA, CDR2 YSLEER. V was cut by 1 base and J by 0 bases, with 6 bases left in between. DNA of the CDR3: TGCGCCAGCAGCCAAGGTTTTGCGAACACCGGGGAGCTGTTTTTT. Translation: CASSQGFANTGELFF.

This clonotype was recorded a few times. The chain links TRBV27 to TRBJ1-4, with D hard to call. Germline V gives CDR1 MNHEY, CDR2 SMNVEV (reference sequence). The CDR3 runs to 15 residues. V was cut by 0 bases and J by 1 base, with 6 bases left in between. The CDR3 nucleotides read TGTGCCAGCAGTTTATCTGCGGGAACTAATGAAAAACTGTTTTTT. This translates into CASSLSAGTNEKLFF.

This clonotype was detected many times. The genes are TRBV5-1 and TRBJ2-7; D call uncertain. The germline V gene encodes CDR1 SGHRS and CDR2 YFSETQ. Trimming removed 4 bases from V and 3 bases from J, with 11 bases in between. The CDR3 has 13 residues. CDR3 sequence reads: CASSIRTNYEQYF. CDR3 nucleotide sequence: TGCGCCAGCAGCATCCGGACCAACTACGAGCAGTACTTC. Using reference TRBV5-1 and TRBJ2-7 for the parts outside the CDR3, the full variable domain is KAGVTQTPRYLIKTRGQQVTLSCSPISGHRSVSWYQQTPGQGLQFLFEYFSETQRNKGNFPGRFSGRQFSNSRSEMNVSTLELGDSALYLCASSIRTNYEQYFGPGTRLTVT.

This chain joins TRBV7-6 and TRBJ1-1; 9 nucleotides match TRBD1. The J segment lost 4 bases and the V segment lost 5 bases, leaving 8 bases of the junction unmatched. The CDR3 has 15 residues. Germline CDR1 and CDR2: SGHVS and FNYEAQ. The CDR3 nucleotides are TGTGCCAGCAGCGCATCCGGGACAGGGACCACTGAAGCTTTCTTT. This sequence encodes CASSASGTGTTEAFF.

This clonotype appeared many times. The chain recombines TRBV30 with TRBJ1-1, with D perhaps TRBD1 (6 bases). V was trimmed by 5 bases and J by 5 bases, leaving 18 bases between them. In germline, CDR1 is GTSNPN, CDR2 SVGIG (reference sequence). The CDR3 is 14 residues long. The CDR3 spells CAWGEPTGFTEAFF. The DNA of the CDR3 is TGTGCCTGGGGGGAGCCAACAGGGTTTACTGAAGCTTTCTTT.

The chain carries TRBV27 and TRBJ2-1; tentative D call: TRBD1 (6 bases). Germline CDR1 reads MNHEY; CDR2 reads SMNVEV (reference sequence). This CDR3 region has 13 residues. Trimming took off 5 bases at V and 9 bases at J, with 14 bases between the two ends. CDR3 amino acids: CASSPRGLGEQFF. The CDR3 nucleotides are TGTGCCAGCAGTCCCAGGGGTTTAGGTGAGCAGTTCTTC.

Points on this clonotype: A much larger clone sits a single nucleotide away, making a read error possible. The chain has TRBV7-9 and TRBJ2-7; TRBD1 agrees at 8 bases. The CDR3 is 15 residues long. The ends lost 2 bases at V and 6 bases at J; junction bases unmatched: 9. Germline CDR1 SEHNR, CDR2 FQNEAQ (reference sequence). CDR3 region: CASSLLGQGPCEQYF. CDR3 nucleotide sequence: TGTGCCAGCAGCTTACTAGGACAGGGCCCTTGCGAGCAGTACTTC.

Remarks on this clonotype: A read error may explain this, as a much larger clone is one base away. Here the CDR3 omits its conserved ending phenylalanine or tryptophan, so a read error is the likely source. The chain links TRBV6-6 to TRBJ2-1; the D gene is possibly TRBD2 (5 bases). Germline V gene sequence: CDR1 MNHNY, CDR2 SVGAGI (reference sequence). V gave up 5 bases and J gave up 7 bases, with 15 bases separating them. The CDR3 contains 14 residues. CDR3 loop: CASSLGGSRNEQFS. As DNA, the CDR3 is TGTGCCAGCAGTCTTGGCGGGTCGAGGAATGAGCAGTTCTCC.

Many counts were recorded for this clonotype. This rearrangement joins TRBV7-9 to TRBJ2-1; tentatively, D is TRBD1 (6 bases). The germline CDR1 and CDR2 sequences are SEHNR and FQNEAQ (reference sequence). The CDR3 extends over 15 amino acids. V dropped 1 base and J dropped 8 bases, with 15 bases sitting between them. Written as DNA, the CDR3 is TGTGCCAGCAGCTTAGTCGGTCTTGGGGGCGATGAGCAGTTCTTC. It codes for CASSLVGLGGDEQFF.

This clonotype came up many times. The chain joins TRBV5-1 to TRBJ2-7, with 8 bases aligning to TRBD1. The CDR3 has 13 amino acids. The germline V gene encodes CDR1 SGHRS and CDR2 YFSETQ. Losses at the gene ends were 2 bases for V and 3 bases for J; bases not matched to a gene: 1. CDR3: CASSLQGVYEQYF. The CDR3 DNA reads TGCGCCAGCAGCTTACAGGGGGTCTACGAGCAGTACTTC.

There are many counts of this clonotype. This chain connects TRBV18 to TRBJ2-3; D is unresolved. V was cut by 2 bases and J by 3 bases, with 6 bases left in between. Germline V gene lookup returns CDR1 KGHSH and CDR2 LQKENI. This CDR3 region has 13 residues. The CDR3 sequence: CASSPWKTDTQYF. Written as DNA, the CDR3 is TGTGCCAGCTCACCATGGAAGACAGATACGCAGTATTTT.

This clonotype was counted many times. J is TRBJ1-4 and V is TRBV3-1, with D uncertain. With 0 bases removed from V and 6 bases from J, the gap between germline ends came to 5 bases. Germline loops: CDR1 LGHDT, CDR2 YNNKEL (reference sequence). The CDR3 sequence is 13 residues long. CDR3 sequence reads: CASSQESDEKLFF. The CDR3 DNA follows: TGTGCCAGCAGCCAAGAATCGGATGAAAAACTGTTTTTT.

Only a few counts were recorded for this clonotype. A much more abundant neighbour one base away suggests this may be a read error. The gene calls are TRBV5-1 and TRBJ1-4; a possible D gene is TRBD1 (6 bases). Germline assignment: CDR1 SGHRS and CDR2 YFSETQ. The CDR3 consists of 14 residues. CDR3 residues: CVSSPGAPNEKLFF. The CDR3 DNA reads as TGCGTCAGCAGCCCGGGGGCCCCTAATGAAAAACTGTTTTTT.

This clonotype was seen more than once but under ten times. A much larger clone differs from this one at a single base, so this may be a read error. The V gene is TRBV27, the J gene TRBJ2-7, with TRBD1 identical over 8 bases. This CDR3 comprises 14 residues. CDR1 is MNHEY, CDR2 SMNVEV, per germline (reference sequence). The V segment lost 6 bases and the J segment 2 bases; nucleotides outside the gene matches: 6. The CDR3 coding sequence is TGTGCCAGCAGGTCCGGACAGGGCCCCTACGAGCAGTACTTC. Residues: CASRSGQGPYEQYF.

This clonotype was observed at least ten times. The chain uses TRBV19 and TRBJ2-7, with TRBD1 matching over 9 bases. The CDR3 is 13 residues long. Germline CDR1 LNHDA, CDR2 SQIVND (reference sequence). V lost 10 bases and J lost 5; bases outside the gene matches: 9. The CDR3 loop reads CATSGTGIHEQYF. The CDR3 region has the DNA TGTGCCACCAGTGGGACAGGGATCCACGAGCAGTACTTC. Full variable domain (outside the CDR3, taken from reference TRBV19 and TRBJ2-7): DGGITQSPKYLFRKEGQNVTLSCEQNLNHDAMYWYRQDPGQGLRLIYYSQIVNDFQKGDIAEGYSVSREKKESFPLTVTSAQKNPTAFYLCATSGTGIHEQYFGPGTRLTVT.

On this clonotype itself: The missing conserved phenylalanine or tryptophan at the end of this CDR3 makes a read error likely. The chain carries TRBV12-3 or TRBV12-4 and TRBJ2-3; D remains unclear. The CDR3 has 12 residues. Trimming stripped 3 bases from V and 4 bases from J, with 5 bases between. The CDR3 spells CASSLSPDTQYS. In DNA, the CDR3 is TGTGCCAGCAGTTTGAGTCCAGATACGCAGTATTCT.